This is a list of T cell receptor beta chains from one sample in a study of blood T cell repertoires in COVID-19. Sequencing was performed with immunoSEQ multiplex PCR; in TCRdb, only in-frame clones are kept and a portion is missing. This sample has approximately 350,000 clones; 83% occur once, and the top ten carry about 2.7%. Sequencing used peripheral blood. These receptors all come from a man aged 25-45 years with active or convalescent COVID-19. The conserved cysteine and the conserved F or W are not part of the CDR3 here.

>TRBV28|TRBJ2-3
ASSSPIFGTAKNGGTDTQY
>TRBV6-2/TRBV6-3|TRBJ1-3
ASSWYEADRGSGNTIY
>TRBV3-1/TRBV3-2|TRBJ2-5
ASSRATSGGETQY
>TRBV20-1|TRBJ2-3
SASVEWGATDTQY
>TRBV20-1|TRBJ1-2
SPGIEHGYT
>TRBV19|TRBJ1-6
ASSIGLPRGFNSPLH
>TRBV28|TRBJ2-5
ASNPPLRETQY
>TRBV14|TRBJ2-2
ASSQLGGSGGELF
>TRBV7-2|TRBJ1-2
ASSLDLPYGYT
>TRBV6-2/TRBV6-3|TRBJ1-5
ASSVQWGRLGPQH
>TRBV27|TRBJ2-7
ASRATGLNEQY
>TRBV5-4|TRBJ2-1
ASSPYVTYNEQF
>TRBV28|TRBJ1-5
ASSLYSYYSNQPQH
>TRBV30|TRBJ1-5
AWSGQHNQPQH
>TRBV30|TRBJ2-5
AWSVSWETQY
>TRBV3-1/TRBV3-2|TRBJ2-4
ASSLDTQVDIQY
>TRBV6-4|TRBJ1-6
ASRGRAASPYEFPLH
>TRBV7-3|TRBJ2-2
ASSSGTGELF
>TRBV3-1/TRBV3-2|TRBJ2-5
ASSQSSGKETQY
>TRBV9|TRBJ2-7
ASSAGTAPSYEQY
>TRBV2|TRBJ2-2
ASSARRGGSNTGELF
>TRBV29-1|TRBJ2-3
SVEKQGAPTTDTQY
>TRBV30|TRBJ2-6
AWSVNREANVLT
>TRBV4-2|TRBJ2-3
ASSPPGLPVADTQY
>TRBV18|TRBJ2-1
ASSPGTSGRAPIYNEQF